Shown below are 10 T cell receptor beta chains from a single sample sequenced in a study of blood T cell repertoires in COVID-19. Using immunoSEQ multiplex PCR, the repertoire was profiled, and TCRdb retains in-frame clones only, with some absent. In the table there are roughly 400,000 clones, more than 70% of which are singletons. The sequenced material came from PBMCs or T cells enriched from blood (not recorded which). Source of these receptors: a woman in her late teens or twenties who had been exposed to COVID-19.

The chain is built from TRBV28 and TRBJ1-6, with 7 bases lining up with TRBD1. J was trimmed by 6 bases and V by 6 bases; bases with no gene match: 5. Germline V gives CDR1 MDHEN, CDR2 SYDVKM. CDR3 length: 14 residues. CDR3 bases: TGTGCCAGCAGGTCCCAGGGGGGTAATTCACCCCTCCACTTT. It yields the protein CASRSQGGNSPLHF.

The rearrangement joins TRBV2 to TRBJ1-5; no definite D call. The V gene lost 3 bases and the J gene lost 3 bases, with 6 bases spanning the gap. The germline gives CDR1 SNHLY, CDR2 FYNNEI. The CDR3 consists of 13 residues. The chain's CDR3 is CASSESLNQPQHF. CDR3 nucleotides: TGTGCCAGCAGTGAGTCTCTCAATCAGCCCCAGCATTTT.

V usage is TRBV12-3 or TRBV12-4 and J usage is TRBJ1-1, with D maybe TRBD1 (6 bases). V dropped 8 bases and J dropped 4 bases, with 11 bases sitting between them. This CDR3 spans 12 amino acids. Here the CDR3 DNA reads TGTGCCAGCGGGGAGGGGGGCACTGAAGCTTTCTTT. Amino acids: CASGEGGTEAFF.

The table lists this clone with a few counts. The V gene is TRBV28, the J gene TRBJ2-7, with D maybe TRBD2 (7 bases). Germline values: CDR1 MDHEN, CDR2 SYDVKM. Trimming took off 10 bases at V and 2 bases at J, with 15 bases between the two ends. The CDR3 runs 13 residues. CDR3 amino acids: CATHRDYTYEQYF. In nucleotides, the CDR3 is TGTGCCACCCACAGGGACTATACCTACGAGCAGTACTTC.

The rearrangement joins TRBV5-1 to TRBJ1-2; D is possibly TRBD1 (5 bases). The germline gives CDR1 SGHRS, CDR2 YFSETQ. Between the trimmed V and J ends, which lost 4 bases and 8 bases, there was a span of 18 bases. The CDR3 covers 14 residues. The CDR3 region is CASSAPLQGGGYTF. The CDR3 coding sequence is TGCGCCAGCAGCGCCCCACTGCAGGGCGGCGGCTACACCTTC.

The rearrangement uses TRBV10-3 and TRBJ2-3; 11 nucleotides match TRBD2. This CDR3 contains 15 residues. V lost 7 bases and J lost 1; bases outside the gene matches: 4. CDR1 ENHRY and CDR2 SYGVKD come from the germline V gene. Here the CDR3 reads CAINSGLAGTDTQYF. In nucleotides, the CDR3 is TGTGCCATCAACTCGGGACTAGCGGGCACAGATACGCAGTATTTT.

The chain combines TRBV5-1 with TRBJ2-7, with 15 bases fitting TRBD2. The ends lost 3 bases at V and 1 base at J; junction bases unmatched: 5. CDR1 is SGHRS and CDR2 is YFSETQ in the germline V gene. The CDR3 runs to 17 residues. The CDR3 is CASSWGLAGGPSYEQYF. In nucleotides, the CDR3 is TGCGCCAGCAGCTGGGGACTAGCGGGAGGACCTTCCTACGAGCAGTACTTC.

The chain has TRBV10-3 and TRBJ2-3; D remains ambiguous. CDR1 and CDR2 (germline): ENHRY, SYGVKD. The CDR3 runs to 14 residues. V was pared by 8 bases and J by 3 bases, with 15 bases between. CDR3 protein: CAISSGRRTDTQYF. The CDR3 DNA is TGTGCCATCTCTTCCGGTCGGAGAACAGATACGCAGTATTTT.

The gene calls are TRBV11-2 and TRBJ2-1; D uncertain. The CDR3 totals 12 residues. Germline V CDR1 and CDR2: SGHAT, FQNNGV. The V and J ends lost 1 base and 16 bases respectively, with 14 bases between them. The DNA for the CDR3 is TGTGCCAGCAGCTTAGGGGTTAGCCGGTGTTTCTTC. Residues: CASSLGVSRCFF.

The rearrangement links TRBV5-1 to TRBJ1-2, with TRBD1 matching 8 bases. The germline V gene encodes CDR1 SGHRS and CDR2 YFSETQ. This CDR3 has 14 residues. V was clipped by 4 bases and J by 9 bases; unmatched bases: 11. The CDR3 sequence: CASSLDRGGRRYTF. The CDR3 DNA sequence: TGCGCCAGCAGCCTTGACAGGGGTGGAAGGCGCTACACCTTC. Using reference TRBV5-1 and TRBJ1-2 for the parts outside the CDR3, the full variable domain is KAGVTQTPRYLIKTRGQQVTLSCSPISGHRSVSWYQQTPGQGLQFLFEYFSETQRNKGNFPGRFSGRQFSNSRSEMNVSTLELGDSALYLCASSLDRGGRRYTFGSGTRLTVV.